This T cell receptor (beta chain) was recovered during a study of T cells in Graves' hyperthyroidism and ophthalmopathy. Study as a whole: Blood from the periphery was taken at initial diagnosis, before any treatment.

Amplified regions were TCR beta CDR3 sequences from RNA transcripts. First-round RT-PCR with HTBI primers amplified the TCR CDR3 region. Via MiXCR, TCRdb re-called the multiplex PCR reads, giving one row per CDR3 protein. The sample records fewer than 400,000 distinct CDR3 sequences, roughly 15% being singletons. The CDR3 loop spans 14 amino acids. V was trimmed by 0 bases and J by 5 bases, leaving 9 bases between them. In this sample, this clonotype turned up many times. The sequencing sample was made of blood. The TCR originated in a man aged 25 to 40 with Graves' hyperthyroidism. V usage is TRBV12-3 or TRBV12-4 and J usage is TRBJ2-3, with unresolved D. The chain's CDR3 is CASSLASVVDTQYF. The CDR3 coding sequence is TGTGCCAGCAGTTTAGCCTCGGTCGTAGATACGCAGTATTTT.